This T cell receptor (beta chain) was observed in a study of T cell responses to AZD1222 COVID-19 vaccine. Whole-study findings and limits: In a largely white British group with more females than males, clonal diversity was possibly underestimated. Repertoire sampling happened only post peak T cell response. Following two doses of AZD1222, Spike-specific TCR breadth and depth rose. Among spike-specific TCRs, nearly half reportedly target unmutated variant regions.

Using immunoSEQ multiplex PCR, the repertoire was profiled, and TCRdb retains in-frame clones only, with some absent. The table has roughly 120,000 clones, around 88% seen once. V lost 0 bases and J lost 6, with 22 bases in between. Germline-derived CDR1 and CDR2 are SGHNT and YYREEE (reference sequence). The CDR3 has 18 residues. Of note for this clone: Its antigen is not known.

The sequenced sample was peripheral blood, obtained on day 0 of AZD1222 vaccination. V gene TRBV5-4 combines with J gene TRBJ2-1; possibly TRBD1 for D (6 bases). The receptor's source is an adult in good health. CDR3 nucleotide sequence: TGTGCCAGCAGCTTGGCGCGCGAAGGGGGTTTTGTGGCCAATGAGCAGTTCTTC. Its protein product is CASSLAREGGFVANEQFF. Combining the CDR3 with reference TRBV5-4 and TRBJ2-1 gives the whole variable domain ETGVTQSPTHLIKTRGQQVTLRCSSQSGHNTVSWYQQALGQGPQFIFQYYREEENGRGNFPPRFSGLQFPNYSSELNVNALELDDSALYLCASSLAREGGFVANEQFFGPGTRLTVL.